These 28 T cell receptor beta chains originate from one sample sequenced in a study of siplizumab effects on memory and regulatory T cells. Some clones are missing from TCRdb's copy, which holds only in-frame ones; the method was immunoSEQ multiplex PCR. The sample includes tens of thousands of clones, less than 98% of them seen just once. Sequenced input: naive CD4+ T cells sorted from blood. These receptors came from a human donor in good health.

The chain recombines TRBV30 with TRBJ2-1; no definite D call. The CDR3 is made up of 10 amino acids. V gave up 6 bases and J gave up 3 bases, with 3 bases separating them. Germline lookup yields CDR1 GTSNPN and CDR2 SVGIG (reference sequence). The CDR3 nucleotides are TGTGCCTGCCGCTACAATGAGCAGTTCTTC. It specifies CACRYNEQFF.

With respect to this clone: Distinct nucleotide sequences in the sample also encode this CDR3. J is TRBJ2-7 and V is TRBV5-1, with D possibly being TRBD1 (6 bases). Per germline, CDR1 SGHRS and CDR2 YFSETQ. The CDR3 covers 13 residues. Trimming cost V 4 bases and J 1 base, with 9 bases left between them. CDR3 protein: CASSRDRSYEQYF. In nucleotides, the CDR3 is TGCGCCAGCAGCCGTGACAGGTCCTACGAGCAGTACTTC.

The V gene is TRBV30, the J gene TRBJ1-3, with TRBD1 identical over 7 bases. This CDR3 contains 15 residues. Germline lookup yields CDR1 GTSNPN and CDR2 SVGIG (reference sequence). With 0 bases clipped from V and 3 bases from J, the junction kept 5 bases outside the gene matches. The CDR3 loop is CAWSVRRGLGNTIYF. The DNA for the CDR3 is TGTGCCTGGAGTGTACGGAGGGGGCTTGGAAACACCATATATTTT.

The chain joins TRBV7-3 to TRBJ2-3; 14 positions match TRBD2. J lost 4 bases, V lost 5 bases, and 8 bases had no gene match. The CDR3 runs 17 residues. CDR1 is SGHTA and CDR2 is FQGTGA in the germline V gene. The CDR3 region has the DNA TGTGCCAGCAGCCCCGGACTAGCGGGAGGTCACGCAGATACGCAGTATTTT. It encodes CASSPGLAGGHADTQYF.

The V gene is TRBV5-4, the J gene TRBJ2-7; 12 nucleotides agree with TRBD2. V lost 0 bases, J lost 4 bases, and 5 bases stayed unmatched. The germline V gene encodes CDR1 SGHNT and CDR2 YYREEE (reference sequence). The CDR3 is made up of 16 amino acids. The CDR3 nucleotides read TGTGCCAGCAGCTTGGACTTGACTAGCGGGAGATACGAGCAGTACTTC. Its protein product is CASSLDLTSGRYEQYF.

The chain carries TRBV28 and TRBJ1-5; D uncertain. The germline V gene has CDR1 MDHEN and CDR2 SYDVKM. The CDR3 is 15 amino acids. The V end was cut by 2 bases, the J end by 0 bases, with 8 bases between. The CDR3 coding sequence is TGTGCCAGCAGTTTACGCAGGACTAGCAATCAGCCCCAGCATTTT. Translated: CASSLRRTSNQPQHF.

This clone occurred once. The chain couples TRBV28 to TRBJ1-3; no clear D. Germline V lookup: CDR1 MDHEN, CDR2 SYDVKM. V lost 8 bases and J 0 bases, leaving 8 bases between the germline ends. The CDR3 totals 13 residues. The CDR3 nucleotides are TGTGCCAGCTTAAAAACCTCTGGAAACACCATATATTTT. This gives the protein CASLKTSGNTIYF.

The chain uses TRBV7-6 and TRBJ1-4, with D perhaps matching TRBD1 (6 bases). Germline CDR1 SGHVS, CDR2 FNYEAQ. The CDR3 length is 16 residues. V was clipped by 1 base and J by 8 bases, with 17 bases between them. CDR3 residues: CASSLVVIEGVEKLFF. CDR3 sequence (DNA): TGTGCCAGCAGCTTAGTGGTCATCGAGGGGGTGGAAAAACTGTTTTTT.

The J gene is TRBJ2-5, the V gene TRBV5-5; 10 bases agree with TRBD2. The CDR3 covers 15 residues. Losses at the gene ends were 5 bases for V and 4 bases for J; bases not matched to a gene: 8. CDR1 is SGHKS, CDR2 YYEKEE, per germline (reference sequence). The CDR3 region is CASSPPGLASETQYF. The CDR3 DNA reads as TGTGCCAGCAGTCCCCCGGGACTAGCGTCAGAGACCCAGTACTTC.

CDR3 nucleotide sequence: TGTGCCAGTAGTATAGCACAGGGTAAAGGTGAGACCCAGTACTTC. Translation: CASSIAQGKGETQYF. The gene calls are TRBV19 and TRBJ2-5; tentative D call: TRBD1 (6 bases). Per germline, CDR1 LNHDA and CDR2 SQIVND (reference sequence). This CDR3 comprises 15 residues. Trimming pared 1 base from V and 5 bases from J, leaving 14 bases between.

The chain carries TRBV28 and TRBJ1-4; tentatively, D is TRBD1 (5 bases). The CDR3 runs 16 residues. Trimming pared 7 bases from V and 3 bases from J, leaving 18 bases between. Germline V lookup: CDR1 MDHEN, CDR2 SYDVKM. The chain's CDR3 is CASNWGGSLANEKLFF. The CDR3 DNA reads TGTGCCAGCAATTGGGGGGGTTCGCTAGCTAATGAAAAACTGTTTTTT.

This chain links TRBV7-2 with TRBJ2-5; 9 nucleotides match TRBD1. V dropped 4 bases and J dropped 2; count of bases not matched to a gene: 5. The V gene's germline CDR1 is SGHTA and CDR2 FQGNSA. CDR3 length: 15 residues. CDR3 amino acids: CASSSAGQGQETQYF. The CDR3 region has the DNA TGTGCCAGCAGCTCCGCGGGACAGGGTCAAGAGACCCAGTACTTC. Complete variable domain (other parts from reference TRBV7-2 and TRBJ2-5): GAGVSQSPSNKVTEKGKDVELRCDPISGHTALYWYRQSLGQGLEFLIYFQGNSAPDKSGLPSDRFSAERTGGSVSTLTIQRTQQEDSAVYLCASSSAGQGQETQYFGPGTRLLVL.

The genes are TRBV5-1 and TRBJ2-6; possibly TRBD2 for D (5 bases). CDR1 is SGHRS and CDR2 is YFSETQ in the germline V gene. The CDR3 sequence is 16 residues long. Between the trimmed V and J ends, which lost 0 bases and 2 bases, there was a span of 9 bases. In nucleotides, the CDR3 is TGCGCCAGCAGCTTGGGGCGGGTAGCTGGGGCCAACGTCCTGACTTTC. It is translated as CASSLGRVAGANVLTF.

The CDR3, as DNA: TGTGCCAGCTCACCCCTCGCGGTCGCGAACACCGGGGAGCTGTTTTTT. Translating gives CASSPLAVANTGELFF. V and J are TRBV18 and TRBJ2-2; D unclear. The CDR3 has 16 amino acids. Germline V gene sequence: CDR1 KGHSH, CDR2 LQKENI. V lost 3 bases and J 0 bases, leaving 11 bases between the germline ends.

The rearrangement uses TRBV15 and TRBJ1-5; D not certain. CDR3 length: 17 amino acids. The ends were cut back, 0 bases at V and 1 base at J, with 13 bases in the middle. Germline loops: CDR1 LNHNV, CDR2 YYDKDF (reference sequence). CDR3 DNA: TGTGCCACCAGCAGAGATCGAAGAGGGATGAGCAATCAGCCCCAGCATTTT. Translated: CATSRDRRGMSNQPQHF.

This sequence joins TRBV30 and TRBJ2-2, with D possibly matching TRBD1 (6 bases). The CDR3 length is 15 residues. The germline CDR1 and CDR2 sequences are GTSNPN and SVGIG (reference sequence). V lost 4 bases and J 7 bases, leaving 19 bases between the germline ends. CDR3 sequence reads: CAWNLELQGSGELFF. Here the CDR3 DNA reads TGTGCCTGGAATTTGGAGTTGCAGGGGAGCGGGGAGCTGTTTTTT.

The chain combines TRBV15 with TRBJ1-5; D uncertain. Germline assignment: CDR1 LNHNV and CDR2 YYDKDF (reference sequence). This CDR3 is built from 15 residues. The V gene lost 0 bases and the J gene lost 0 bases, with 6 bases spanning the gap. CDR3 nucleotide sequence: TGTGCCACCAGCAGAGATGAAGGTAGCAATCAGCCCCAGCATTTT. It specifies CATSRDEGSNQPQHF.

The V call is TRBV7-9, the J call TRBJ2-7; D is unclear. CDR1 and CDR2 from the germline V gene are SEHNR and FQNEAQ (reference sequence). Trimming left V 1 base short and J 6 bases short, with 7 bases between. The CDR3 runs to 12 residues. The CDR3 DNA is TGTGCCAGCAGCTTAGGGTCGCTCGAGCAGTACTTC. Its protein product is CASSLGSLEQYF.

This chain connects TRBV7-9 to TRBJ1-3; D remains unclear. Germline lookup yields CDR1 SEHNR and CDR2 FQNEAQ (reference sequence). Trimming shortened V by 4 bases and J by 1 base, and 5 bases separated the two germline ends. The CDR3 sequence is 13 residues long. CDR3 nucleotides: TGTGCCAGCAGCTCCGTTTCTGGAAACACCATATATTTT. It encodes CASSSVSGNTIYF.

The CDR3 reads CAISDQGGELFF. CDR3 bases: TGTGCCATCAGTGACCAGGGCGGGGAGCTGTTTTTT. V gene TRBV10-3 combines with J gene TRBJ2-2; weak D call: TRBD1 (5 bases). Germline V gives CDR1 ENHRY, CDR2 SYGVKD. The CDR3 has 12 amino acids. V lost 3 bases to trimming and J lost 7 bases, with 6 bases between them.

The CDR3 spells CASRMDSNTEAFF. The CDR3 DNA is TGCGCCAGCAGAATGGACAGCAACACTGAAGCTTTCTTT. V gene TRBV10-1 combines with J gene TRBJ1-1, with D possibly matching TRBD1 (6 bases). Deletions cut 6 bases from V and 2 bases from J, with 10 bases between. The CDR3 loop spans 13 amino acids. CDR1 is WNHNN, CDR2 SYGVQD, per germline (reference sequence).

This chain joins TRBV28 and TRBJ2-3; 9 bases line up with TRBD2. Germline V gene sequence: CDR1 MDHEN, CDR2 SYDVKM. V shed 3 bases, J shed 7 bases, and the junction held 8 bases outside the gene matches. CDR3 length equals 15 residues. The CDR3 loop is CASSFHSGSGYTQYF. The CDR3 nucleotides are TGTGCCAGCAGTTTCCATAGCGGGAGCGGGTATACGCAGTATTTT. Full variable domain (rest looked up from reference TRBV28 and TRBJ2-3): DVKVTQSSRYLVKRTGEKVFLECVQDMDHENMFWYRQDPGLGLRLIYFSYDVKMKEKGDIPEGYSVSREKKERFSLILESASTNQTSMYLCASSFHSGSGYTQYFGPGTRLTVL.

This clone was counted between two and nine times. The rearrangement joins TRBV6-4 to TRBJ1-2; D gene uncertain. CDR1 is MRHNA, CDR2 SNTAGT, per germline. The CDR3 runs to 9 residues. V was cut by 8 bases and J by 12 bases, with 10 bases left in between. The CDR3 bases are TGTGCCAGCGGGAGCGTCGACACCTTC. Protein sequence: CASGSVDTF.

The V call is TRBV11-3, the J call TRBJ2-5; TRBD2 aligns across 10 bases. The CDR3 is 16 amino acids. The germline CDR1 and CDR2 sequences are SGHNT and YENEEA. V was pared by 0 bases and J by 6 bases, with 7 bases of the junction left unmatched. This CDR3 reads CASSLEASGSGKTQYF. The DNA of the CDR3 is TGTGCCAGCAGCTTAGAGGCTAGCGGGAGCGGTAAGACCCAGTACTTC.

The rearrangement uses TRBV6-5 and TRBJ2-3; a possible D gene is TRBD2 (6 bases). The CDR3 consists of 13 residues. The V end was cut by 7 bases, the J end by 14 bases, with 22 bases between. Germline loops: CDR1 MNHEY, CDR2 SVGAGI. The CDR3 DNA sequence: TGTGCCAGCAAGGAGAGTTCCGGGACTTTGCTGTATTTT. It is translated as CASKESSGTLLYF.

The V and J genes are TRBV5-1 and TRBJ1-2, with 7 bases that match TRBD1. CDR3 length equals 14 residues. Per germline, CDR1 SGHRS and CDR2 YFSETQ. V shed 0 bases, J shed 4 bases, and the junction held 3 bases outside the gene matches. DNA of the CDR3: TGCGCCAGCAGCTTGGACAGGGGTAGCTATGGCTACACCTTC. Protein product: CASSLDRGSYGYTF.

This clone was recorded once. The chain recombines TRBV11-2 with TRBJ2-3; no clear D. The V end lost 1 base, the J end lost 5 bases, and 10 bases lay between the germline ends. The CDR3 spans 14 residues. Germline values: CDR1 SGHAT, CDR2 FQNNGV. The CDR3 DNA is TGTGCCAGCAGCTTAGGGGTCTCGGGAGATACGCAGTATTTT. It codes for CASSLGVSGDTQYF.

V and J are TRBV15 and TRBJ2-4, with TRBD1 identical over 8 bases. Germline V gene lookup returns CDR1 LNHNV and CDR2 YYDKDF (reference sequence). The CDR3 has 17 amino acids. V was pared by 5 bases and J by 4 bases, with 13 bases of the junction left unmatched. The CDR3 DNA is TGTGCCACCAGCTCGCAAACAGGGGGAGTTTGGAAAAACATTCAGTACTTC. Residues: CATSSQTGGVWKNIQYF.